The T cell receptor beta chain under discussion was sequenced for a study of metastatic and nonmetastatic thyroid tumors. Patients had received no treatment of any kind before thyroid surgery. TCRdb re-analyzed the PCR reads through MiXCR. The sample carries about 41,000 clones, 20% to 25% recorded once. Sequenced: tumor tissue. This TCR came from a female donor with papillary thyroid cancer or a benign thyroid nodule (not recorded which). Some clones in this sample may be carry-over from other donors' samples.

The CDR3 coding sequence is TGTGCCAGCAGTTTTTTCCCAGCAGGGGACTACGAGCAGTACTTC. This codes for CASSFFPAGDYEQYF. This sequence joins TRBV12-3 or TRBV12-4 and TRBJ2-7, with D possibly being TRBD1 (6 bases). The CDR3 extends over 15 amino acids. V shed 3 bases and J shed 3 bases, with 15 bases lying between them.